A single sample gave rise to the 27 T cell receptor beta chains below, sequenced in a study of blood T cell repertoires in COVID-19. Clones were sequenced by immunoSEQ multiplex PCR, and TCRdb holds only the in-frame ones, with some missing. The data show around 100,000 clones, with 87% seen just once and approximately 3.1% held by the top ten. The specimen sequenced was peripheral blood. The receptors come from a man aged 50-60 years in a cohort sampled during active COVID-19.

The rearrangement joins TRBV5-1 to TRBJ2-2, with D unresolved. The CDR3 length is 14 residues. Looked up from germline, CDR1 is SGHRS and CDR2 is YFSETQ. Trimming pared 0 bases from V and 1 base from J, leaving 4 bases between. As DNA, the CDR3 is TGCGCCAGCAGCTTGGGAGAGAACACCGGGGAGCTGTTTTTT. Its protein product is CASSLGENTGELFF.

The CDR3 sequence: CASSLANTDGYTF. As DNA, the CDR3 is TGTGCCAGCTCACTCGCCAATACGGATGGCTACACCTTC. The chain combines TRBV18 with TRBJ1-2; no definite D call. The CDR3 is 13 amino acids. The germline CDR1 and CDR2 sequences are KGHSH and LQKENI. Trimming left V 4 bases short and J 6 bases short, with 12 bases between.

The chain has TRBV11-2 and TRBJ1-5, with 9 bases aligning to TRBD1. Trimming took 5 bases from V and 5 from J; bases not matched to a gene: 10. Germline CDR1 and CDR2: SGHAT and FQNNGV. This CDR3 contains 16 residues. CDR3 region: CASSPGTGRLHQPQHF. The CDR3 DNA reads TGTGCCAGCAGCCCAGGGACAGGGCGCCTGCATCAGCCCCAGCATTTT.

This chain links TRBV6-2 or TRBV6-3 with TRBJ1-4; TRBD1 matches at 7 bases. Germline loops: CDR1 MNHEY, CDR2 SVGEGT. Trimming at V came to 5 bases and at J to 2 bases, leaving 5 bases not matched to a gene. The CDR3 is 15 residues long. CDR3 protein: CASSPLDRTNEKLFF. The CDR3 DNA follows: TGTGCCAGCAGTCCCTTGGACAGGACTAATGAAAAACTGTTTTTT.

This CDR3 is CASQAVSSYNEQFF. The CDR3 DNA reads as TGTGCCAGCCAAGCGGTTAGCTCCTACAATGAGCAGTTCTTC. J is TRBJ2-1 and V is TRBV2, with a weak D call TRBD2 (5 bases). Trimming cost V 8 bases and J 0 bases, with 11 bases left between them. The CDR3 has 14 amino acids. CDR1 is SNHLY and CDR2 is FYNNEI in the germline V gene.

V gene TRBV18 combines with J gene TRBJ1-1; a weak D match, TRBD1 (5 bases). Trimming took 6 bases from V and 4 from J, leaving 12 bases between them. The CDR3 loop spans 13 amino acids. Germline V CDR1 and CDR2: KGHSH, LQKENI. The CDR3 reads CASSPAGPTEAFF. The DNA for the CDR3 is TGTGCCAGCTCTCCGGCGGGGCCCACTGAAGCTTTCTTT.

This clone appeared a few times. CDR3 loop: CATSRDLGASSNQPQHF. CDR3 nucleotides: TGTGCCACCAGCAGAGATCTGGGGGCGTCGAGCAATCAGCCCCAGCATTTT. This chain joins TRBV15 and TRBJ1-5; a weak D match, TRBD1 (6 bases). The CDR3 is 17 residues long. Germline V gene data show CDR1 as LNHNV and CDR2 as YYDKDF (reference sequence). V was pared by 0 bases and J by 1 base, with 13 bases between.

J is TRBJ1-6 and V is TRBV4-2; D is unresolved. The CDR3 is 15 residues long. The V and J ends lost 5 bases and 7 bases respectively, with 15 bases between them. Germline V gene lookup returns CDR1 LGHNA and CDR2 YNFKEQ. CDR3 in amino acids: CASSERLAGNSPLHF. In DNA form, the CDR3 reads TGTGCCAGCAGCGAACGACTAGCCGGGAATTCACCCCTCCACTTT.

This clone was found a few times. The V gene is TRBV10-1, the J gene TRBJ2-7; 8 nucleotides agree with TRBD1. The CDR3 has 13 residues. The germline CDR1 and CDR2 sequences are WNHNN and SYGVQD (reference sequence). The J segment lost 9 bases and the V segment lost 2 bases, leaving 6 bases of the junction unmatched. CDR3 region: CASSETGTGRQYV. CDR3 nucleotide sequence: TGCGCCAGCAGTGAGACCGGGACAGGAAGGCAGTACGTC.

The CDR3 is CATSGFSGDQETQYF. CDR3 DNA sequence: TGTGCCACCAGTGGATTTAGCGGGGACCAAGAGACCCAGTACTTC. This sequence joins TRBV24-1 and TRBJ2-5; TRBD2 matches 8 bases. Trimming cost V 5 bases and J 0 bases; bases outside gene matches: 4. Germline CDR1 KGHDR, CDR2 SFDVKD. CDR3 size: 15 residues.

The rearrangement uses TRBV14 and TRBJ2-4; D is possibly TRBD1 (6 bases). Trimming shortened V by 4 bases and J by 0 bases, and 13 bases separated the two germline ends. This CDR3 region has 16 residues. Germline V lookup: CDR1 SGHDN, CDR2 FVKESK. The DNA for the CDR3 is TGTGCCAGCAGCCTAGGACAGCAAATAGCCAAAAACATTCAGTACTTC. Its protein is CASSLGQQIAKNIQYF. Combining the CDR3 with reference TRBV14 and TRBJ2-4 gives the whole variable domain EAGVTQFPSHSVIEKGQTVTLRCDPISGHDNLYWYRRVMGKEIKFLLHFVKESKQDESGMPNNRFLAERTGGTYSTLKVQPAELEDSGVYFCASSLGQQIAKNIQYFGAGTRLSVL.

The rearrangement links TRBV7-9 to TRBJ2-5, with 12 nucleotides matching TRBD2. CDR1 is SEHNR and CDR2 is FQNEAQ in the germline V gene (reference sequence). The V and J ends lost 7 bases and 1 base, in that order; junction bases with no gene match: 10. CDR3 length: 17 residues. The CDR3 sequence is CASTPSRGLAGQETQYF. Written as DNA, the CDR3 is TGTGCCAGCACCCCGAGCAGGGGACTAGCGGGCCAAGAGACCCAGTACTTC.

This clone appeared a single time. This sequence joins TRBV19 and TRBJ1-3, with TRBD1 as a possible D gene (6 bases). Germline assignment: CDR1 LNHDA and CDR2 SQIVND (reference sequence). Trimming took 1 base from V and 1 from J, leaving 20 bases between them. The CDR3 sequence is 19 residues long. The CDR3 loop is CASSIGLAGAGSSGNTIYF. The CDR3 nucleotides are TGTGCCAGTAGTATAGGCCTGGCAGGGGCCGGCTCATCTGGAAACACCATATATTTT.

The chain couples TRBV18 to TRBJ2-3, with D perhaps TRBD1 (6 bases). V was trimmed by 5 bases and J by 0 bases, leaving 18 bases between them. CDR1 and CDR2 from the germline V gene are KGHSH and LQKENI. This CDR3 contains 17 residues. The CDR3 loop is CASSASKGTSSTDTQYF. The CDR3 bases are TGTGCCAGCTCAGCCAGCAAGGGGACAAGTAGCACAGATACGCAGTATTTT.

This clone was recorded once. This chain links TRBV6-1 with TRBJ1-2; D is possibly TRBD1 (5 bases). The CDR3 is made up of 14 amino acids. CDR1 is MNHNS, CDR2 SASEGT, per germline. Trimming removed 2 bases from V and 13 bases from J, with 20 bases in between. This chain's CDR3 is CASSERGRLWISTF. As DNA, the CDR3 is TGTGCCAGCAGTGAAAGGGGCCGCCTGTGGATCTCCACCTTC.

The J gene is TRBJ2-2, the V gene TRBV6-5; a possible D gene is TRBD2 (5 bases). CDR1 is MNHEY, CDR2 SVGAGI, per germline. There are 15 residues in the CDR3. Trimming removed 3 bases from V and 0 bases from J, with 8 bases in between. CDR3 sequence reads: CASSYRGSNTGELFF. The CDR3 bases are TGTGCCAGCAGTTATCGCGGGTCGAACACCGGGGAGCTGTTTTTT.

This sequence joins TRBV18 and TRBJ2-7; TRBD1 aligns across 11 bases. This CDR3 has 16 residues. Germline assignment: CDR1 KGHSH and CDR2 LQKENI. After removal of 2 bases from V and 0 bases from J, the junction contained 3 bases not matched to a gene. CDR3 nucleotides: TGTGCCAGCTCACCAACCGGGACAGGGGGCTCCTACGAGCAGTACTTC. Translated, it gives CASSPTGTGGSYEQYF.

V and J are TRBV3-1 (or the pseudogene TRBV3-2) and TRBJ2-7; no reliable D call. The ends were cut back, 4 bases at V and 0 bases at J, with 10 bases in the middle. Germline CDR1 reads LGHDT; CDR2 reads YNNKEL (reference sequence). CDR3 length: 14 amino acids. As DNA, the CDR3 is TGTGCCAGCAGCCCACACGTTACCTCCTACGAGCAGTACTTC. Amino acid sequence: CASSPHVTSYEQYF.

The CDR3 DNA sequence: TGTGCCAGCAGCATTCCGGGACAGGGCTACTATGGCTACACCTTC. This sequence encodes CASSIPGQGYYGYTF. The rearrangement links TRBV5-6 to TRBJ1-2; 9 nucleotides line up with TRBD1. This CDR3 has 15 amino acids. CDR1 and CDR2 from the germline V gene are SGHDT and YYEEEE. V lost 4 bases, J lost 3 bases, and 7 bases stayed unmatched. Full variable domain (outside the CDR3, taken from reference TRBV5-6 and TRBJ1-2): DAGVTQSPTHLIKTRGQQVTLRCSPKSGHDTVSWYQQALGQGPQFIFQYYEEEERQRGNFPDRFSGHQFPNYSSELNVNALLLGDSALYLCASSIPGQGYYGYTFGSGTRLTVV.

The chain links TRBV24-1 to TRBJ2-5, with 9 bases aligning to TRBD1. V lost 7 bases and J lost 13; bases outside the gene matches: 12. This CDR3 contains 13 residues. From germline, CDR1 is KGHDR and CDR2 SFDVKD. The CDR3 DNA follows: TGTGCCACCAGCCAACCGGGACAGGGCCCGGTGTACTTC. Amino acids: CATSQPGQGPVYF.

The chain links TRBV11-3 to TRBJ2-7; 7 bases are shared with TRBD1. The ends lost 4 bases at V and 5 bases at J; junction bases unmatched: 8. Germline V lookup: CDR1 SGHNT, CDR2 YENEEA. This CDR3 is built from 14 residues. CDR3 in DNA: TGTGCCAGCAGCTCCCTCCCAGGGGGACACGAGCAGTACTTC. Translating gives CASSSLPGGHEQYF.

This clone has a single count. The genes are TRBV5-1 and TRBJ2-3; tentatively, D is TRBD1 (6 bases). This CDR3 region has 15 residues. V was trimmed by 2 bases and J by 4 bases, leaving 14 bases between them. The V gene's germline CDR1 is SGHRS and CDR2 YFSETQ. The CDR3 reads CASSFGQGTPDTQYF. The CDR3 coding sequence is TGCGCCAGCAGCTTCGGGCAGGGGACCCCAGATACGCAGTATTTT.

The chain joins TRBV6-2 or TRBV6-3 to TRBJ2-1, with D maybe TRBD1 (5 bases). Germline values: CDR1 MNHEY, CDR2 SVGEGT. V was cut by 2 bases and J by 7 bases, with 21 bases left in between. The CDR3 is made up of 17 amino acids. Written as DNA, the CDR3 is TGTGCCAGCAGTTACGGCCCGACAGCCAGGTTTCCGAATGAGCAGTTCTTC. It is translated as CASSYGPTARFPNEQFF.

The chain carries TRBV11-3 and TRBJ2-7; the match to TRBD2 covers 8 bases. Germline CDR1 SGHNT, CDR2 YENEEA. The CDR3 totals 14 residues. V lost 5 bases to trimming and J lost 2 bases; unmatched junction nucleotides: 5. CDR3 DNA sequence: TGTGCCAGCAGCCCGGCGGGGGGCCCCTACGAGCAGTACTTC. Translated: CASSPAGGPYEQYF.

The chain uses TRBV14 and TRBJ1-2, with TRBD1 as a possible D gene (5 bases). Per the germline V gene, CDR1 is SGHDN and CDR2 is FVKESK. This CDR3 is built from 14 residues. V was trimmed by 4 bases and J by 1 base, leaving 10 bases between them. CDR3 sequence reads: CASSRQGDNYGYTF. As DNA, the CDR3 is TGTGCCAGCAGCCGCCAGGGCGATAACTATGGCTACACCTTC.

The V and J genes are TRBV14 and TRBJ1-2, with D unclear. CDR1 and CDR2 from the germline V gene are SGHDN and FVKESK. CDR3 size: 15 residues. V lost 2 bases and J lost 4, with 14 bases in between. The CDR3 protein is CASSQSGRLVYGYTF. The CDR3 nucleotides are TGTGCCAGCAGCCAAAGCGGACGGCTCGTCTATGGCTACACCTTC.

The V call is TRBV5-1, the J call TRBJ1-1; TRBD1 aligns across 8 bases. This CDR3 spans 16 amino acids. J gave up 1 base and V 0 bases, and 5 bases lay outside the gene matches. Per the germline V gene, CDR1 is SGHRS and CDR2 is YFSETQ. Written as DNA, the CDR3 is TGCGCCAGCAGCTTGGGAACAGGGGGAAAGAACACTGAAGCTTTCTTT. Amino acids: CASSLGTGGKNTEAFF. The variable domain in full, with the rest retrieved from reference TRBV5-1 and TRBJ1-1, is KAGVTQTPRYLIKTRGQQVTLSCSPISGHRSVSWYQQTPGQGLQFLFEYFSETQRNKGNFPGRFSGRQFSNSRSEMNVSTLELGDSALYLCASSLGTGGKNTEAFFGQGTRLTVV.